This TCR beta chain was recovered during a study of T cell responses to AZD1222 COVID-19 vaccine. Study-wide findings and caveats: Reportedly, nearly half of unique spike TCRs recognized epitopes outside B.1.351/B.1.1.7 mutations.

For this clone: Its antigen is unidentified.

The CDR3 is 16 residues long. Losses at the gene ends were 2 bases for V and 5 bases for J; bases not matched to a gene: 8. CDR1 and CDR2 from the germline V gene are SGHRS and YFSETQ. Sequenced by immunoSEQ multiplex PCR; TCRdb stores in-frame clones only, minus some. The profile shows approximately 100,000 clones, roughly nine tenths of them singletons. The sequencing used peripheral blood, collected on day 0 of AZD1222 vaccination. This TCR derives from an adult in good health. V is TRBV5-1 and J is TRBJ2-1, with 9 bases matching TRBD2. CDR3: CASSFPRAGGHNEQFF. The CDR3 DNA is TGCGCCAGCAGCTTCCCCCGAGCGGGGGGCCACAATGAGCAGTTCTTC.